This TCR beta chain was recorded in a study of blood T cell repertoires in COVID-19 (dated by TCRdb to about 2020). Background for the entire study: Collaborator samples came from the United States, Italy and Spain and covered acute and convalescent phases of COVID-19. The prospective study material was composed of cDNA or gDNA derived from T cells, B-cell-depleted T cells, or PBMCs. Deeply sampled blood TCRbeta repertoires from subjects exposed to, actively infected with, or recovered from COVID-19 were included in the dataset. The repertoires were released in a freely available public database meant as a resource for research on the immune response to SARS-CoV-2. The samples were drawn from the first 160 participants of the ongoing ImmuneRACE study and from some 1,300 subjects provided by 6 global collaborators. A de-identified subject ID, COVID-19 status, age in years and sex were almost always included in the sample metadata. Where HLA class I and class II types were available, the types were taken from metadata supplied by the sample provider, not from assay-based typing.

The immunoSEQ Assay, a bias-controlled multiplex PCR, was used to amplify TCRbeta CDR3 regions from genomic DNA. In the source study's methods: Within the assay, amplification of reference gene primers was used to estimate how many nucleated cells each sample contained. To quantify the absolute abundance of each unique TCRbeta CDR3 rearrangement, sequence reads were collapsed and filtered. For each sample, productive Simpson clonality was calculated as the square root of Simpson's diversity index across productive rearrangements. TCRdb stores this immuneACCESS table with in-frame sequences only. Part of the clones is absent; in the studies checked, under half of the shortfall reflects unresolved V genes, and no reason is known for the rest. The V and J calls and clone size come from that table; D and trimming were worked out from the DNA. The sample yields approximately 110,000 clones; around nine tenths were counted once. The ten largest clonotypes hold almost 0.9% of the sample.

On the study overall, not on this receptor specifically: Clinical and demographic metadata were provided uncurated, with the amount varying by source and participant.

As encoded in the germline V gene, CDR1 is KGHSH while CDR2 is LQKENI. V is pruned by 3 bases and J by 7 bases, leaving 4 bases of the junction without a gene match. CDR3 length: 15 amino acids, cysteine to phenylalanine. Of all the DNA, just the CDR3 is kept, 45 bases in frame from base 1. Notes on this clone: Its antigen remains unidentified. No much larger clonotype is one base removed from it; base qualities were not supplied.

Each collaborating institution followed its own protocols to collect whole blood in K2EDTA tubes. Collaborator samples were shipped for TCRbeta analysis as frozen whole blood, isolated PBMCs, or DNA extracted from either sample type. The specimen sequenced was peripheral blood. This receptor chain uses TRBV18 and TRBJ2-1; 12 central nucleotides agree with TRBD1. The sequence was collected from a woman aged 50 to 60 with active or convalescent COVID-19. The DNA reads TGTGCCAGCTCACCTGGGACAGGGGGCTCGAATGAGCAGTTCTTC. This sequence encodes CASSPGTGGSNEQFF.